A selection of T cell receptor beta chains follows, all from one sample in a study of blood T cells in healthy people across ages. From the 5' RACE reads, TCRdb called clonotypes with MiXCR, one entry per CDR3 protein. The sample carries 650,000 to 1,000,000 distinct CDR3 sequences, 35% to 40% recorded once. Sequencing input: blood. These receptors all stem from a man younger than 35 in good health. Each CDR3 is given with its conserved first and last residue. D genes are given only for firm matches. Part of the rows lack a size; the others show once, few, many or a class for expanded clones.

TRBJ2-3	TRBV19	NA	NA	CASSPDRFTQYF	TGTGCCAGTAGCCCGGACCGGTTTACGCAGTATTTT
TRBJ2-5	TRBV7-2	NA	NA	CASSRAETETQYF	TGTGCCAGCAGCCGCGCCGAGACAGAGACCCAGTACTTC
TRBJ1-1	TRBV5-6	NA	NA	CASTISGENTEAFF	TGTGCCAGCACCATCTCCGGGGAGAACACTGAAGCTTTCTTT
TRBJ2-5	TRBV13	few	TRBD2	CASSSDSGTKETQYF	TGTGCCAGCAGCTCAGACTCCGGGACTAAAGAGACCCAGTACTTC
TRBJ1-4	TRBV5-1	NA	NA	CARVQGRANEKLFF	TGCGCCAGAGTACAGGGTAGGGCTAATGAAAAACTGTTTTTT
TRBJ1-4	TRBV2	NA	NA	CASSEQEVLGEKLFF	TGTGCCAGCAGTGAACAAGAGGTTCTCGGTGAAAAACTGTTTTTT
TRBJ2-7	TRBV29-1	few	NA	CSVVVTGGYEQYF	TGCAGCGTTGTCGTGACAGGAGGCTACGAGCAGTACTTC
TRBJ1-1	TRBV2	NA	NA	CASSGSGRNTEAFF	TGTGCCAGCAGTGGATCAGGGCGGAACACTGAAGCTTTCTTT
TRBJ2-5	TRBV12-3/TRBV12-4	NA	TRBD1	CASSLGTGDSQETQYF	TGTGCCAGCAGCCTAGGGACAGGCGATTCTCAAGAGACCCAGTACTTC
TRBJ1-2	TRBV6-6	NA	NA	CASSPSAGTYGYTF	TGTGCCAGCAGTCCCTCGGCAGGGACCTATGGCTACACCTTC
TRBJ1-6	TRBV7-9	NA	TRBD1	CASSFSGGEAPLHF	TGTGCCAGCAGCTTCTCAGGGGGAGAGGCACCCCTCCACTTT
TRBJ1-6	TRBV20-1	NA	NA	CSARSGFSNNSPLHF	TGCAGTGCTAGATCCGGTTTTTCGAATAATTCACCCCTCCACTTT
TRBJ2-1	TRBV20-1	NA	TRBD2	CSASRLAGANEQFF	TGCAGTGCTAGTCGACTAGCGGGGGCAAATGAGCAGTTCTTC
TRBJ2-6	TRBV3-1	few	NA	CASSLRSGGANVLTF	TGTGCCAGCAGCCTAAGATCAGGTGGGGCCAACGTCCTGACTTTC
TRBJ2-4	TRBV7-2	few	NA	CASSLCGRLPRIQYF	TGTGCCAGCAGCTTATGCGGAAGACTTCCCCGCATTCAGTACTTC
TRBJ2-5	TRBV20-1	NA	NA	CSARDPFGGYKQYF	TGCAGTGCTAGAGATCCCTTTGGTGGCTACAAGCAGTACTTC
TRBJ1-1	TRBV7-3	NA	TRBD1	CASSLTGTGRDTEAFF	TGTGCCAGCAGCTTAACCGGGACAGGGAGGGACACTGAAGCTTTCTTT
TRBJ1-6	TRBV2	NA	NA	CASSEEVSGGTYNSPLHF	TGTGCCAGCAGTGAAGAGGTGTCTGGGGGCACCTATAATTCACCCCTCCACTTT
TRBJ2-7	TRBV6-1	NA	TRBD1	CASSPVTGGFYEQYF	TGCGCCAGCAGCCCTGTGACAGGGGGCTTTTACGAGCAGTACTTC
TRBJ1-1	TRBV20-1	few	NA	CGSGLGREAFF	TGCGGATCCGGATTAGGTCGTGAAGCTTTCTTT
TRBJ2-3	TRBV28	NA	TRBD1	CASISPGGGDTQYF	TGTGCCAGCATTTCTCCAGGGGGCGGGGATACGCAGTATTTT
TRBJ2-7	TRBV7-2	many	NA	CASSLLDTESYEQYF	TGTGCCAGCAGCTTACTGGACACCGAATCCTACGAGCAGTACTTC
TRBJ1-6	TRBV29-1	many	NA	CSVGSGNSPLHF	TGCAGCGTTGGATCGGGAAATTCACCCCTCCACTTT
TRBJ2-5	TRBV2	NA	NA	CASGRDRLETQYF	TGTGCCAGCGGGCGGGATCGCTTAGAGACCCAGTACTTC
TRBJ2-7	TRBV10-3	many	NA	CAISGTDGFYEQYF	TGTGCCATCAGTGGGACAGACGGTTTCTACGAGCAGTACTTC
TRBJ2-2	TRBV12-3/TRBV12-4	NA	NA	CATQMAGTGELFF	TGTGCCACCCAGATGGCGGGGACCGGGGAGCTGTTTTTT
TRBJ1-4	TRBV12-3/TRBV12-4	NA	TRBD1	CASTTAGTGNEKLFF	TGTGCCAGCACCACTGCTGGGACAGGAAATGAAAAACTGTTTTTT
TRBJ2-2	TRBV20-1	few	NA	CSAFKLGQPLSYTGELFF	TGCAGTGCTTTTAAACTAGGACAGCCTCTCTCTTACACCGGGGAGCTGTTTTTT
TRBJ2-7	TRBV5-1	many	NA	CASSLGDLLSTEQYF	TGCGCCAGCAGCTTGGGGGACCTCCTCAGTACTGAGCAGTACTTC
TRBJ1-3	TRBV9	few	TRBD1	CASSPRDSGNTIYF	TGTGCCAGCAGTCCTCGGGACAGTGGAAACACCATATATTTT
TRBJ2-7	TRBV5-1	NA	NA	CASRGGTDPGHYNEQYF	TGCGCCAGCAGGGGCGGGACAGACCCCGGGCATTACAATGAGCAGTACTTC
TRBJ2-7	TRBV12-3/TRBV12-4	NA	NA	CANSAKGIGEQYF	TGTGCCAACAGTGCGAAGGGTATAGGAGAGCAGTACTTC
TRBJ1-6	TRBV15	many	NA	CATSRDSNSPLHF	TGTGCCACCAGCCGGGACTCGAATTCACCCCTCCACTTT
TRBJ2-5	TRBV12-3/TRBV12-4	many	NA	CASSSTLQETQYF	TGTGCCAGCAGTTCGACACTACAAGAGACCCAGTACTTC
TRBJ1-1	TRBV12-3/TRBV12-4	NA	NA	CASSFGLVVTEAFF	TGTGCCAGCAGTTTTGGACTAGTGGTGACTGAAGCTTTCTTT
TRBJ2-3	TRBV18	few	TRBD2	CASSPRTSADTQYF	TGTGCCAGCTCACCCCGGACTAGCGCAGATACGCAGTATTTT
TRBJ2-7	TRBV15	NA	NA	CATSREFSRTTTGEQYF	TGTGCCACCAGCAGAGAATTCTCCCGGACAACTACGGGGGAGCAGTACTTC
TRBJ1-1	TRBV6-6	NA	NA	CASSYPNTLETEAFF	TGTGCCAGCAGTTACCCCAATACCCTCGAGACTGAAGCTTTCTTT
TRBJ2-7	TRBV12-3/TRBV12-4	NA	NA	CASTPRPGTYEQYF	TGTGCCAGCACCCCTAGGCCGGGAACCTACGAGCAGTACTTC
TRBJ1-2	TRBV7-3	NA	NA	CASSAKQDGYGYTF	TGTGCCAGCAGCGCCAAGCAAGACGGCTATGGCTACACCTTC
TRBJ2-5	TRBV12-3/TRBV12-4	NA	TRBD1	CASNRGRQETQYF	TGTGCCAGCAACAGGGGTAGACAAGAGACCCAGTACTTC
TRBJ2-7	TRBV12-3/TRBV12-4	NA	NA	CASSPRNPGSYNEQYF	TGTGCCAGCAGTCCCCGGAACCCGGGCTCCTACAATGAGCAGTACTTC
TRBJ1-1	TRBV5-1	few	TRBD1	CASSPDRGHTEAFF	TGCGCCAGCAGCCCGGACAGGGGGCACACTGAAGCTTTCTTT
TRBJ2-5	TRBV13	NA	TRBD2	CASSPRAGINEQYF	TGTGCCAGCAGCCCCCGAGCGGGGATCAATGAGCAGTACTTC
TRBJ2-7	TRBV9	NA	NA	CASSVGGGSEQYF	TGTGCCAGCAGCGTTGGGGGGGGCAGTGAGCAGTACTTC
TRBJ2-7	TRBV20-1	many	NA	CSAPRLEGKYEQYF	TGCAGTGCTCCGCGACTTGAGGGGAAGTACGAGCAGTACTTC
TRBJ2-1	TRBV20-1	NA	NA	CSASLGHNYNEQFF	TGCAGTGCCAGCTTGGGGCATAACTACAATGAGCAGTTCTTC
TRBJ1-5	TRBV2	NA	NA	CASSGEDQPQHF	TGTGCCAGCAGTGGGGAGGATCAGCCCCAGCATTTT
TRBJ1-6	TRBV2	NA	NA	CASSEVANSPLHF	TGTGCCAGCAGTGAGGTGGCCAATTCACCCCTCCACTTT
TRBJ1-2	TRBV6-1	few	NA	CASSEGSSTNYGYTF	TGTGCCAGCAGTGAGGGTTCGAGTACTAACTATGGCTACACCTTC
TRBJ2-2	TRBV7-9	NA	NA	CASLGGPYTGELFF	TGTGCCAGCCTCGGGGGGCCATACACCGGGGAGCTGTTTTTT